The 5 T cell receptor beta chains given below trace back to one sample, sequenced in a study of tumor-infiltrating lymphocytes in primary liver carcinoma. RNA and DNA were co-extracted from roughly 20-30 mg of unsorted bulk tissue. Using a constant-region primer together with ProtoScript II reverse transcriptase, TCR beta cDNA was made from about 500 ng of total RNA. ARM-PCR was slightly modified, and three nested multiplex PCR rounds with it gave rise to the TCR beta libraries. Forward primers for TRBV1-TRBV30 and a C-beta reverse primer served the first two PCR rounds, at about 11 cycles each. One entry per CDR3 protein results from TCRdb running MiXCR on the multiplex PCR reads. The sample has around 40,000 distinct CDR3 sequences, around 70% seen once. Input material: liver tumor tissue from sampling region 2. Documented subset: tumor region T2, inferior pole. The receptors here all came from a man aged 35-49 years with primary liver carcinoma and hepatitis B virus infection.

This chain uses TRBV5-5 with TRBJ1-4; 9 nucleotides match TRBD1. This CDR3 has 15 amino acids. Trimming cost V 8 bases and J 6 bases; bases outside gene matches: 11. Germline V CDR1 and CDR2: SGHKS, YYEKEE (reference sequence). The CDR3 spells CASSTDRTGDEKLFF. The CDR3 nucleotides read TGTGCCAGTAGCACCGACAGGACAGGGGATGAAAAACTGTTTTTT.

The chain is built from TRBV11-2 and TRBJ2-5; perhaps D is TRBD1 or TRBD2 (6 bases each). CDR1 and CDR2 from the germline V gene are SGHAT and FQNNGV. With 7 bases removed from V and 7 bases from J, the gap between germline ends came to 19 bases. This CDR3 has 14 residues. CDR3 in DNA: TGTGCCAGCACCAGCCCCGTGAAGGGGGGGACCCAGTACTTC. Its protein is CASTSPVKGGTQYF.

Of note for this clonotype: A read error may produce the germline difference seen at one junction end. The chain couples TRBV11-2 to TRBJ2-1; perhaps TRBD1 as D (6 bases). The germline CDR1 and CDR2 sequences are SGHAT and FQNNGV. This CDR3 is built from 17 residues. For the CDR3, the DNA is TGTGCCAGCTGCTTATGTAACAGGGCGACCTCCTACAATGAGCAGTTCTTC. This encodes CASCLCNRATSYNEQFF.

As to this clonotype: Without the conserved terminal phenylalanine or tryptophan, this CDR3 likely stems from a read error. CDR3 protein: CTSSLEASQDTQYS. The CDR3 DNA follows: TGTACCAGCAGCTTGGAGGCTAGCCAAGACACCCAGTACTCC. The chain employs TRBV5-6 and TRBJ2-5; tentative D call: TRBD2 (5 bases). The CDR3 sequence is 14 residues long. Germline lookup yields CDR1 SGHDT and CDR2 YYEEEE.

On this clonotype itself: Its ends do not fully match the called genes, so a read error is possible. V is TRBV7-9 and J is TRBJ2-7; D gene unclear. Germline CDR1 and CDR2: SEHNR and FQNEAQ (reference sequence). The CDR3 is made up of 12 amino acids. For the CDR3, the DNA is TGTGCCAGCAGCTTGCCCGGTAAGGACCAGCACTTC. Translating gives CASSLPGKDQHF.